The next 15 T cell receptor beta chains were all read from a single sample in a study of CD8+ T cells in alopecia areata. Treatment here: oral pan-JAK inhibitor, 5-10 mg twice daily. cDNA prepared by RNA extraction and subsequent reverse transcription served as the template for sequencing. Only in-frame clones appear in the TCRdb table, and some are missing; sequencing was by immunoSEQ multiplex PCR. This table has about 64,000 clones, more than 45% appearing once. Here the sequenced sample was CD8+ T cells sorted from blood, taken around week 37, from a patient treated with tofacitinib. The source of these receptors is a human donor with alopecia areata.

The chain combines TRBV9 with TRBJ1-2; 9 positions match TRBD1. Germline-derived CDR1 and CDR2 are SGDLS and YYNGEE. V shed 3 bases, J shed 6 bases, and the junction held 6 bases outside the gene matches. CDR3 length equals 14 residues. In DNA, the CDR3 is TGTGCCAGCAGCGGGACAGGGGCGTCACATGGCTACACCTTC. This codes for CASSGTGASHGYTF.

CDR3 nucleotide sequence: TGTGCCAGCAGCAGGACTAGCGGAAGGAAGGAGACCCAGTACTTC. This gives the protein CASSRTSGRKETQYF. The gene calls are TRBV7-7 and TRBJ2-5; 10 nucleotides agree with TRBD2. With V trimmed by 5 bases and J by 5 bases, 8 bases remained unmatched. The CDR3 length is 15 residues. The germline V gene encodes CDR1 SSHAT and CDR2 FNYEAQ (reference sequence). The whole variable domain, remainder taken from reference TRBV7-7 and TRBJ2-5, is GAGVSQSPRYKVTKRGQDVTLRCDPISSHATLYWYQQALGQGPEFLTYFNYEAQPDKSGLPSDRFSAERPEGSISTLTIQRTEQRDSAMYRCASSRTSGRKETQYFGPGTRLLVL.

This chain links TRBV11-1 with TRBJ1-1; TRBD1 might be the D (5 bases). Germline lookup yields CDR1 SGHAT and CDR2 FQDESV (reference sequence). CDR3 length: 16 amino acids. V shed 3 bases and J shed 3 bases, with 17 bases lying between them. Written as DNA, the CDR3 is TGTGCCAGCAGCTTGGGCCGCAGGGTGGTCCACACTGAAGCTTTCTTT. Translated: CASSLGRRVVHTEAFF.

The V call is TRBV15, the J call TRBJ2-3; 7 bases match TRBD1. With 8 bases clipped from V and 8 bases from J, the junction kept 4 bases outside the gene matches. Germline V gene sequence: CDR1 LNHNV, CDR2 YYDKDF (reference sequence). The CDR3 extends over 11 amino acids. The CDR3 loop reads CATANRGTQYF. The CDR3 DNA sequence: TGTGCCACCGCCAACAGGGGTACGCAGTATTTT.

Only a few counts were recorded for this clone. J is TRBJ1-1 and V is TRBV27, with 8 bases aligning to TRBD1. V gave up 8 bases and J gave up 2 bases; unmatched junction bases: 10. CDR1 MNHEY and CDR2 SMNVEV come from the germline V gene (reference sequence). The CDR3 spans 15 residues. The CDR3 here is CASSPRAGGNTEAFF. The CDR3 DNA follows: TGTGCCAGCTCCCCTAGGGCAGGGGGCAACACTGAAGCTTTCTTT.

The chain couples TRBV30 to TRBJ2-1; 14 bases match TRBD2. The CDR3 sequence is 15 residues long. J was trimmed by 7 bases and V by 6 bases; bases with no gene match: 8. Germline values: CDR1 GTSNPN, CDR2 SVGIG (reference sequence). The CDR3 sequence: CACEGLAGVSNEQFF. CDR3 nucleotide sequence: TGTGCCTGTGAGGGACTAGCGGGAGTTTCGAATGAGCAGTTCTTC.

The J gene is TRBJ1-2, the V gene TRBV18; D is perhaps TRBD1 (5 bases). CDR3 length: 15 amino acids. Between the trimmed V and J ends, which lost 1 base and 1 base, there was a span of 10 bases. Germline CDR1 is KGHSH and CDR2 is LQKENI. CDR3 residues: CASSPRRDGNYGYTF. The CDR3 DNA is TGTGCCAGCTCACCACGAAGGGACGGTAACTATGGCTACACCTTC.

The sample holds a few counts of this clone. This chain's CDR3 is CSVHRSDKPEQYF. The CDR3 region has the DNA TGCAGCGTCCACCGGTCGGACAAACCCGAGCAGTACTTC. This chain joins TRBV29-1 and TRBJ2-7, with D perhaps TRBD1 (5 bases). This CDR3 has 13 residues. With 6 bases removed from V and 6 bases from J, the gap between germline ends came to 18 bases. Germline CDR1 and CDR2: SQVTM and ANQGSEA.

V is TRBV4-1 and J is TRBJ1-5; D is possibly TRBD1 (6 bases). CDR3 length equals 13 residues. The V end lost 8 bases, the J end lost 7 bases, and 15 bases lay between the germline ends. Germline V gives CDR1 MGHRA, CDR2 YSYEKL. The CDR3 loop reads CASAYRVNQPQHF. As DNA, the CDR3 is TGCGCCAGCGCGTACAGGGTAAACCAGCCCCAGCATTTT.

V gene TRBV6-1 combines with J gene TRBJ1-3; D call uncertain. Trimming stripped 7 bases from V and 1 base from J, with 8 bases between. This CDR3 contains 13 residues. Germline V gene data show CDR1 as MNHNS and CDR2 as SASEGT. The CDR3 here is CASKAYSGNTIYF. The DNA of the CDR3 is TGTGCCAGCAAGGCCTATTCTGGAAACACCATATATTTT.

CDR3 in amino acids: CASSQKGTDTQYF. CDR3 nucleotide sequence: TGTGCCAGCAGCCAGAAGGGGACAGATACGCAGTATTTT. The chain has TRBV4-2 and TRBJ2-3; the D gene is possibly TRBD1 (5 bases). V lost 3 bases to trimming and J lost 3 bases, with 7 bases between them. The CDR3 runs to 13 residues. Germline CDR1 reads LGHNA; CDR2 reads YNFKEQ.

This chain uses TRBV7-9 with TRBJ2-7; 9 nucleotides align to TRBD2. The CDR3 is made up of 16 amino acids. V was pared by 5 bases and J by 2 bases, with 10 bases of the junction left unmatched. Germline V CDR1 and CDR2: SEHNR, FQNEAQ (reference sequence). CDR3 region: CASSPSSGLATYEQYF. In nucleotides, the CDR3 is TGTGCCAGCAGCCCATCTTCCGGACTAGCGACCTACGAGCAGTACTTC.

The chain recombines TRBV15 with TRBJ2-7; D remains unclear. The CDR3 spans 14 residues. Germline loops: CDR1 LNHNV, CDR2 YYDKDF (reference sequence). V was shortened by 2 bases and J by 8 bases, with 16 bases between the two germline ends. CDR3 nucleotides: TGTGCCACCAGCAGATCCTCTACAAGGTCCCAGCAGTACTTC. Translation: CATSRSSTRSQQYF. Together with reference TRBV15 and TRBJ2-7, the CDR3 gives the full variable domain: DAMVIQNPRYQVTQFGKPVTLSCSQTLNHNVMYWYQQKSSQAPKLLFHYYDKDFNNEADTPDNFQSRRPNTSFCFLDIRSPGLGDTAMYLCATSRSSTRSQQYFGPGTRLTVT.

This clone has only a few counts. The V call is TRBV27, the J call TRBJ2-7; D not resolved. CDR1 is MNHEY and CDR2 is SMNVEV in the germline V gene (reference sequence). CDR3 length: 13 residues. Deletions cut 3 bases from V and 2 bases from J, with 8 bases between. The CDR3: CASSLGTPYEQYF. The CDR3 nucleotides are TGTGCCAGCAGTTTGGGCACTCCCTACGAGCAGTACTTC.

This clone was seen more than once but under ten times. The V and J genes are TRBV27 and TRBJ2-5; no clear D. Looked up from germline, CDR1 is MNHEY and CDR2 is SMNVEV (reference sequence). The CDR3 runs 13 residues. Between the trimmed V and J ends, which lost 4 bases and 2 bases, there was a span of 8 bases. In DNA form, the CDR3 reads TGTGCCAGCAGTTCGGTGGCTCAAGAGACCCAGTACTTC. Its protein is CASSSVAQETQYF.